The entry below describes one T cell receptor beta chain. No antigen is known for it. This CDR3 is 15 amino acids long. The V gene's germline CDR1 is SGHRS and CDR2 YFSETQ. V dropped 7 bases and J dropped 1 base, with 15 bases sitting between them. The PCR employed 60 Vbeta primers together with 13 Jbeta primers. Clones were read by immunoSEQ multiplex PCR, and TCRdb kept only the in-frame ones, dropping some. The sample lists around 93,000 clones; around four fifths were seen once. These data are taken from a study of cytomegalovirus exposure and HLA in healthy donors. Study overall: Earlier work reported 117 million unique TCR beta sequences from about 170 million T cells.

General observations from the study: When analyzed later, the rates of TCR association showed variation by HLA locus, with DRB1 the most and HLA-C the fewest.

The clonotype comes from a woman in her forties in good health and CMV-seronegative. The chain combines TRBV5-1 with TRBJ2-1; possible D gene TRBD2, 6 bases. The material sequenced was PBMCs. The CDR3, as DNA: TGCGCCAGCCTCCCAGTTGGGGGGTCCTACAATGAGCAGTTCTTC. The encoded protein is CASLPVGGSYNEQFF. Using reference TRBV5-1 and TRBJ2-1 for the parts outside the CDR3, the full variable domain is KAGVTQTPRYLIKTRGQQVTLSCSPISGHRSVSWYQQTPGQGLQFLFEYFSETQRNKGNFPGRFSGRQFSNSRSEMNVSTLELGDSALYLCASLPVGGSYNEQFFGPGTRLTVL.